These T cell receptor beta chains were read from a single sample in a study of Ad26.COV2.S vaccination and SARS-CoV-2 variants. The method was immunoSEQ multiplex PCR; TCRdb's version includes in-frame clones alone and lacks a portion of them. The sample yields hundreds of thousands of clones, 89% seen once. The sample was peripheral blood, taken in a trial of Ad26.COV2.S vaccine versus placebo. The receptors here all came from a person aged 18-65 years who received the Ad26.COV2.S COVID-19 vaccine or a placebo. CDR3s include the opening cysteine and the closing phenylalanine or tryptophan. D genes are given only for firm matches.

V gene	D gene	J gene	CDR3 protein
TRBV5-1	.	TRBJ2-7	CASSLRAGPSYEQYF
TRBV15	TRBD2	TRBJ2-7	CATSREQRGFTYEQYF
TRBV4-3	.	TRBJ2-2	CASSQLQGFPNTGELFF
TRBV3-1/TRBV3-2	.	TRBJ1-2	CASSQDRQGDGYTF
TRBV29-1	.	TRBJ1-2	CSVDTGNYGYTF
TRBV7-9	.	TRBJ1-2	CASSFPTGPYGYTF
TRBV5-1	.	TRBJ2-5	CASREVEETQYF
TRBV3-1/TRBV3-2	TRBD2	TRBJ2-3	CASSQGWTRPPYTQYF
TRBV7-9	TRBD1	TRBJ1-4	CATILDRGHEKLFF
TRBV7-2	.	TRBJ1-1	CASSATGTINTEAFF
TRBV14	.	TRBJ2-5	CASRNRGGETQYF
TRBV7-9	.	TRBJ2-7	CASSSVGYEQYF
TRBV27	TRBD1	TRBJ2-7	CASSFQGQASYEQYF
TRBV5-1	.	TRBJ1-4	CASSINWSEKLFF
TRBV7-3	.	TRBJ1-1	CASSLDQGGGTEAFF
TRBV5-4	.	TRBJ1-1	CASTAPGLFTTEAFF
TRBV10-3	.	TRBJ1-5	CAISERFSNQPQHF
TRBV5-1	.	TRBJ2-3	CASSLGTEDTQYF
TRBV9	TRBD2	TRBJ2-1	CASTDRLAGGPYNEQFF
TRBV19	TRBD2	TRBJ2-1	CASRSADLAEMYNEQFF
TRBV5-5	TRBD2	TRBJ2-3	CASSPRGIGGTSTDTQYF
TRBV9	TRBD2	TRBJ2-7	CASGPGGLAHEQYF
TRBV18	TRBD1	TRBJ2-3	CASSPPGTGLDTQYF
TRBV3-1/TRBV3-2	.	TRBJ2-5	CASSQEFAETQYF
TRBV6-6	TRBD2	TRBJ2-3	CASCSLAGPTDTQYF
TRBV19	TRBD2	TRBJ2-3	CASSIDGLAGDTQYF
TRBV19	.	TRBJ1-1	CASNKETLKVGTLGAEAFF
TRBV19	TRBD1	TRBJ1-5	CASNPRLDRGNQPQHF
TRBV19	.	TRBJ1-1	CASSISWLMNTEAFF
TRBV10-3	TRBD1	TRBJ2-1	CAISGDRAQYNEQFF
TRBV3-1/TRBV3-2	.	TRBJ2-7	CATTMRRNSPYEQYF
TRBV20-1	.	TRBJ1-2	CSARPNYGYTF
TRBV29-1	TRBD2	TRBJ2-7	CSALTSGSSYEQYF
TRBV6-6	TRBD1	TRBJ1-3	CATTYPDRAGNTIYF
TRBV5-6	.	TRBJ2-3	CASSSPKPGSRDSDTQYF
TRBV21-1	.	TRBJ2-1	CASSVKGKDEQFF
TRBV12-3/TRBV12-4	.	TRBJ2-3	CASSYEGVNTQYF
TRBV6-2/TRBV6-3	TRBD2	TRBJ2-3	CASSYFSGGRDTQYF
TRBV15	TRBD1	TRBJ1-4	CATSSGDSSNEKLFF
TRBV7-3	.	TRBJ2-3	CASSSSFTDTQYF
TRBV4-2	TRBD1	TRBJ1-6	CASSQSTGEVSPLHF
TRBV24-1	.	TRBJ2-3	CATSIGGGQSDTQYF
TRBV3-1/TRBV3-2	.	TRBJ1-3	CASSRGSSSGNTIYF
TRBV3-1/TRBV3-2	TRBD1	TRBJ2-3	CASSQTGEFITDTQYF
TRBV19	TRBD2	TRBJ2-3	CASSIGGLAGTDTQYF
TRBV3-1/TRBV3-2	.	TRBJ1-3	CASSRTDRFYSGNTIYF
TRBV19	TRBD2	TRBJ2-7	CASSPRRGGKFYEQYF
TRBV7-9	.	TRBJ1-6	CASSQGLLASPLHF
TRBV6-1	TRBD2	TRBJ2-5	CASSETSGGVRTQYF